This T cell receptor (beta chain) was identified during a study of response to subunit inactivated influenza vaccine. About this clonotype itself: Its antigen is currently unknown.

There are 15 residues in the CDR3. J gave up 1 base and V 5 bases, and 6 bases lay outside the gene matches. Looked up from germline, CDR1 is DFQATT and CDR2 is SNEGSKA (reference sequence). Whole-study findings and limits: With each seasonal influenza vaccination, the authors suggested, few new T cells are recruited.

TCRdb re-called the RT-PCR reads through MiXCR, storing one row per CDR3 protein. The sample includes 500,000 or so distinct CDR3 sequences, more than 15% of them seen just once. The sequencing used CD4+ T cells sorted from PBMCs, collected around 25 months after vaccination. The chain combines TRBV20-1 with TRBJ2-5; the match to TRBD2 covers 11 bases. The source of this sequence is a man in his fifties or sixties who received an inactivated influenza vaccine. The CDR3 DNA reads as TGCAGTGCTCTTCGACTAGCGGGGCCCCAAGAGACCCAGTACTTC. It specifies CSALRLAGPQETQYF.